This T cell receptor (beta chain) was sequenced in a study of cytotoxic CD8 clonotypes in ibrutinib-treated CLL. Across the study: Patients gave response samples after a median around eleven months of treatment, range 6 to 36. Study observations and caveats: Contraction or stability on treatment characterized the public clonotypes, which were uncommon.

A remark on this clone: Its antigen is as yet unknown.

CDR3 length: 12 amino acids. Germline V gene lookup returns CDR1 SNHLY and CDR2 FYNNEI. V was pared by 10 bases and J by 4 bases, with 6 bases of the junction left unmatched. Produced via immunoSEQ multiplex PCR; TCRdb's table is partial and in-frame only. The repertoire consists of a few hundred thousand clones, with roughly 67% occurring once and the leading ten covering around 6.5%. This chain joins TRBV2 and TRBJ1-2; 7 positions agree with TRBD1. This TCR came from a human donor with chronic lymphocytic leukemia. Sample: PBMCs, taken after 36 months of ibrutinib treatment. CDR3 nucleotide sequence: TGTGCCATTAAGACAGGGACCTATGGCTACACCTTC. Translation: CAIKTGTYGYTF.